This T cell receptor beta chain was recovered during a study of somatic mutations in cytotoxic T cells in rheumatoid arthritis. The CDR3 covers 14 residues. Trimming took off 1 base at V and 3 bases at J, with 10 bases between the two ends. Germline CDR1 and CDR2: LGHNA and YNFKEQ. Produced via immunoSEQ multiplex PCR; TCRdb's table is partial and in-frame only. The data hold 9,000 to 15,000 clones, with under 80% observed a single time. The sequenced sample was CD8+ T cells sorted from blood. This chain uses TRBV4-2 with TRBJ2-7, with D possibly matching TRBD2 (6 bases). This sequence was found in a man in his sixties or seventies in good health. The CDR3 loop reads CASSQGEEGYEQYF. The CDR3 DNA reads TGTGCCAGCAGCCAAGGAGAGGAGGGCTACGAGCAGTACTTC.